The sequence of this TCR beta chain was determined in a study of response to subunit inactivated influenza vaccine. Notes on the study in general: Authors suggested each seasonal influenza vaccination recruits few new T cells.

The germline V gene has CDR1 SGHAT and CDR2 FQNNGV. V was trimmed by 1 base and J by 0 bases, leaving 12 bases between them. There are 16 residues in the CDR3. This clonotype was counted ten times or more. Its antigen is currently unknown. Via MiXCR, TCRdb re-called the RT-PCR reads, giving one row per CDR3 protein. Altogether around 490,000 distinct CDR3 sequences are present, 6% to 9% being singletons, with the ten largest covering 10% to 15%. Sequencing was performed on PBMCs from blood, taken about 23 months after vaccination. This sequence joins TRBV11-2 and TRBJ1-2; D unresolved. The source of this sequence is a man aged 50 to 75 who received an inactivated influenza vaccine. CDR3 in DNA: TGTGCCAGCAGCTTAGCTTACGTCCGAGCTAACTATGGCTACACCTTC. Encoded protein: CASSLAYVRANYGYTF.